In this sample, the clone carrying this T cell receptor beta chain turned up once. This sample is part of a study of blood T cell repertoires in COVID-19. Across the whole study: Samples of COVID-19 (acute and convalescent) were obtained from the United States, Italy and Spain. T cells, B-cell-depleted T cells, or PBMCs provided the cDNA or gDNA that served as material.

In the authors' workflow: Estimation of nucleated cell counts relied on the amplification of reference gene primers. Profiling relied on immunoSEQ multiplex PCR, and the TCRdb table lists in-frame clones only, not all of them. V and J calls and clone size are as listed in that table; D and trimming were resolved from the DNA. The sample holds roughly 55,000 clones; just under 80% are singletons and the top ten take more than 13%. The receptor was isolated from a human donor with active or convalescent COVID-19. The donor label of this sample is uncertain. Material: peripheral blood.

The CDR3 protein is CASSSRDRDRNYGYTF. The CDR3 nucleotides read TGTGCCAGCAGCTCCCGGGACAGGGATCGGAACTATGGCTACACCTTC. The chain recombines TRBV7-2 with TRBJ1-2; 9 bases map to TRBD1. From germline, CDR1 is SGHTA and CDR2 FQGNSA. The CDR3 has 16 amino acids. V dropped 4 bases and J dropped 2; count of bases not matched to a gene: 8.